This TCR beta chain was sequenced during a study of graft-versus-host responses after intestinal transplantation. As regards this clone: Its specificity is unknown.

This CDR3 comprises 13 residues. Trimming took off 5 bases at V and 4 bases at J, with 11 bases between the two ends. Germline CDR1 and CDR2: SGHVS and FQNEAQ. General study results and limits: When patients had graft-donor T cell macrochimerism, their allografts held high graft-versus-host to host-versus-graft clonal ratios. Recipient marrow contained GvH clones, some of which appeared first in ileum or blood.

Sequencing used immunoSEQ multiplex PCR; TCRdb keeps in-frame clones, though not all of them. Of approximately 130,000 clones listed, roughly 92% are singletons. This chain joins TRBV7-8 and TRBJ1-2; tentative D call: TRBD1 (5 bases). The clonotype was recovered from a human donor who received an intestinal transplant. The sequencing used unstimulated CD4+ T cells sorted from spleen or lymph node cells, collected before intestinal transplant. The CDR3 bases are TGTGCCAGCAGCAAACGGGACCGCTATGGCTACACCTTC. This codes for CASSKRDRYGYTF.